These 14 T cell receptor beta chains originate from one sample sequenced in a study of type 1 and type 2 diabetes patients. Genomic DNA was the PCR template. Amplification of the beta chain CDR3 used 30 forward and 13 reverse multiplex primers. TCRdb reprocessed the multiplex PCR reads with MiXCR, giving one entry per CDR3 protein. The sample has a few hundred thousand distinct CDR3 sequences, roughly 50% seen once; the top ten hold roughly 15%. Sequences were obtained from peripheral blood mononuclear cells (PBMCs). The receptors come from a man between 18 and 29 years old with type 2 diabetes.

This clonotype appeared a few times. The CDR3 sequence is CAGRYGNTGELFF. CDR3 DNA: TGTGCCGGCCGGTACGGGAACACCGGGGAGCTGTTTTTT. The J gene is TRBJ2-2, the V gene TRBV19; D unresolved. V was trimmed by 11 bases and J by 1 base, leaving 11 bases between them. Per the germline V gene, CDR1 is LNHDA and CDR2 is SQIVND (reference sequence). The CDR3 consists of 13 residues.

V gene TRBV7-8 combines with J gene TRBJ1-1; possibly TRBD1 for D (5 bases). The CDR3 totals 14 residues. Germline CDR1 SGHVS, CDR2 FQNEAQ. Trimming stripped 1 base from V and 6 bases from J, with 12 bases between. In DNA, the CDR3 is TGTGCCAGCAGCTTAGAAGGCGTCAGGGCTGAAGCTTTCTTT. Translation: CASSLEGVRAEAFF.

On this clonotype: One end of the junction does not line up with germline, which may come from a read error. V and J are TRBV12-3 or TRBV12-4 and TRBJ2-7, with unresolved D. CDR3 size: 13 residues. Here the CDR3 DNA reads TGTGCCAGCAGTTTAGCGGCCCTTTACGAGCAGCACTTC. It codes for CASSLAALYEQHF.

This clonotype was picked up many times. The gene calls are TRBV10-3 and TRBJ2-3, with TRBD2 as a possible D gene (5 bases). Germline V gene data show CDR1 as ENHRY and CDR2 as SYGVKD. V lost 2 bases, J lost 3 bases, and 9 bases lay in between. The CDR3 spans 14 residues. The CDR3 coding sequence is TGTGCCATCAGTGAGGGTCGGGGAACAGATACGCAGTATTTT. This sequence encodes CAISEGRGTDTQYF.

The chain uses TRBV20-1 and TRBJ1-5, with 9 bases lining up with TRBD1. V shed 6 bases, J shed 4 bases, and the junction held 13 bases outside the gene matches. Germline V gives CDR1 DFQATT, CDR2 SNEGSKA (reference sequence). The CDR3 spans 16 residues. CDR3 in DNA: TGCAGTGCCGCCTCGATAACAGGGGGCGTGAATCAGCCCCAGCATTTT. Amino acid sequence: CSAASITGGVNQPQHF.

The V and J genes are TRBV30 and TRBJ1-2; 12 nucleotides agree with TRBD1. The CDR3 runs to 14 residues. Trimming cost V 5 bases and J 9 bases; bases outside gene matches: 10. Germline CDR1 GTSNPN, CDR2 SVGIG (reference sequence). CDR3 DNA: TGTGCCTGGGCTCCCGGGACAGGGGGCGGCAGCTACACCTTC. It translates to CAWAPGTGGGSYTF.

The chain recombines TRBV2 with TRBJ1-1, with D possibly TRBD1 on 6 matching bases. Germline V gene sequence: CDR1 SNHLY, CDR2 FYNNEI. There are 16 residues in the CDR3. Trimming shortened V by 5 bases and J by 0 bases, and 16 bases separated the two germline ends. CDR3: CASSLYQGNMNTEAFF. As DNA, the CDR3 is TGTGCCAGCAGTCTCTACCAGGGGAACATGAACACTGAAGCTTTCTTT.

A word on this clonotype: A much larger clone differs from this one at a single base, so this may be a read error. CDR3 DNA sequence: TGTGCCAGTAGCCGTAACAGGGAGAGCACTGAAGCTTTCTTT. It yields the protein CASSRNRESTEAFF. The V gene is TRBV19, the J gene TRBJ1-1, with D maybe TRBD1 (6 bases). With 6 bases removed from V and 4 bases from J, the gap between germline ends came to 15 bases. There are 14 residues in the CDR3. CDR1 and CDR2 from the germline V gene are LNHDA and SQIVND (reference sequence). Using reference TRBV19 and TRBJ1-1 for the parts outside the CDR3, the full variable domain is DGGITQSPKYLFRKEGQNVTLSCEQNLNHDAMYWYRQDPGQGLRLIYYSQIVNDFQKGDIAEGYSVSREKKESFPLTVTSAQKNPTAFYLCASSRNRESTEAFFGQGTRLTVV.

This clonotype appeared a few times. This chain links TRBV20-1 with TRBJ1-1; TRBD1 agrees at 8 bases. CDR3 size: 13 residues. Trimming took 6 bases from V and 0 from J; bases not matched to a gene: 3. The germline CDR1 and CDR2 sequences are DFQATT and SNEGSKA (reference sequence). This chain's CDR3 is CSAGTGLNTEAFF. In DNA, the CDR3 is TGCAGTGCGGGGACAGGACTGAACACTGAAGCTTTCTTT.

V is TRBV5-1 and J is TRBJ2-3; maybe TRBD1 (5 bases). The germline CDR1 and CDR2 sequences are SGHRS and YFSETQ. Trimming took off 7 bases at V and 4 bases at J, with 13 bases between the two ends. The CDR3 sequence is 13 residues long. CDR3 coding DNA: TGCGCCAGCGGGCCGGAAGGGGCAGATACGCAGTATTTT. Encoded protein: CASGPEGADTQYF.

This clonotype turned up a few times. The V call is TRBV6-5, the J call TRBJ2-7, with 9 bases lining up with TRBD1. V dropped 6 bases and J dropped 5; count of bases not matched to a gene: 8. The CDR3 consists of 14 residues. Germline-derived CDR1 and CDR2 are MNHEY and SVGAGI. The CDR3 sequence: CASRHTGGSDEQYF. The CDR3 DNA follows: TGTGCCAGCAGGCACACAGGGGGCAGCGACGAGCAGTACTTC.

The rearrangement joins TRBV7-2 to TRBJ2-3; 8 bases match TRBD2. Germline loops: CDR1 SGHTA, CDR2 FQGNSA. The CDR3 runs to 16 residues. V lost 5 bases, J lost 0 bases, and 7 bases stayed unmatched. CDR3 sequence: CASSARLATSTDTQYF. The CDR3 DNA is TGTGCCAGCAGCGCCAGACTAGCGACTAGCACAGATACGCAGTATTTT.

This clonotype appeared a few times. This sequence joins TRBV5-1 and TRBJ2-7, with TRBD1 identical over 9 bases. The CDR3 covers 14 residues. The V gene's germline CDR1 is SGHRS and CDR2 YFSETQ. After removal of 0 bases from V and 5 bases from J, the junction contained 3 bases not matched to a gene. The chain's CDR3 is CASSLGTGVNEQYF. CDR3 DNA sequence: TGCGCCAGCAGCTTGGGGACAGGGGTTAACGAGCAGTACTTC.

This clonotype was observed a few times. V gene TRBV19 combines with J gene TRBJ1-5; 7 bases fit TRBD1. The junction had 4 bases not matched to a gene; V was cut back by 5 bases and J by 0 bases. The CDR3 is made up of 15 amino acids. Germline V gives CDR1 LNHDA, CDR2 SQIVND (reference sequence). The CDR3 coding sequence is TGTGCCAGTAGTGGGACAGAATATAGCAATCAGCCCCAGCATTTT. Translating gives CASSGTEYSNQPQHF.